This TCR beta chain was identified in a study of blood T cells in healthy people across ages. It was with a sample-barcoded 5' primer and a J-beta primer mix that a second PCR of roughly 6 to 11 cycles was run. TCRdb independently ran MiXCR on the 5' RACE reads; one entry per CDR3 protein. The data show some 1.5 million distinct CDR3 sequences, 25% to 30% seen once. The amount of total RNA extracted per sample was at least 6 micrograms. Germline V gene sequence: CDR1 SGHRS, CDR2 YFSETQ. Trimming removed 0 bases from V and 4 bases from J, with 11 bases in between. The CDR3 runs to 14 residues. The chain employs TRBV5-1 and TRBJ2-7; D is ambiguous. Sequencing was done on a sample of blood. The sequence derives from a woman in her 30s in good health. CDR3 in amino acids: CASSLAGQRYEQYF. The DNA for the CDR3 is TGCGCCAGCAGCTTGGCCGGCCAGCGTTACGAGCAGTACTTC.